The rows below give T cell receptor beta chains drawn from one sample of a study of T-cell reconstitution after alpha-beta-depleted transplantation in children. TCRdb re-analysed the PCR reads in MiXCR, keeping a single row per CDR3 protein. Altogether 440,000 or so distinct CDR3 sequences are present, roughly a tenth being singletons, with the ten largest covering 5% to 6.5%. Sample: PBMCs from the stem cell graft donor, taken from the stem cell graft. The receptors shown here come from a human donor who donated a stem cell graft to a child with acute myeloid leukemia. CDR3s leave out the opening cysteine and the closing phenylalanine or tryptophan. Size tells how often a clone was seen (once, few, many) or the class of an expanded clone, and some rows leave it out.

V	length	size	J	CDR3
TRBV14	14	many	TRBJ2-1	ASSQIQGFYYNEQF
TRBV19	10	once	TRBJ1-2	ASRTGGYGNT
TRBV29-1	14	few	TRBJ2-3	SVLLGGGRHTDTQY
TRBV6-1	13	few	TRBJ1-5	ASSEAVPGHQPQH
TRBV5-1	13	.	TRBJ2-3	ASSFGGLYTDTQY
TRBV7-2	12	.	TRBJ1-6	ASSSGQWHSPLH
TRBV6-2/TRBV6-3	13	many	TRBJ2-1	ASATRRAGRHEQF
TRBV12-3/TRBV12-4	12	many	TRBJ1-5	ASSRDGHHQPQH
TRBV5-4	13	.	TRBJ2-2	ASSHRVANTGELF
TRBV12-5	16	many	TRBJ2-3	ASGFIPPLTALTDTQY
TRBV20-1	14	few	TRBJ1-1	SARDPGDGGDTEAF
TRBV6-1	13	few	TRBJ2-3	ASTLPSGSADTQY
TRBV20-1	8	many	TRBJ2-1	SVGRDEQF
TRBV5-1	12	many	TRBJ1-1	ASAQGRLNTEAF
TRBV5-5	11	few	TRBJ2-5	ASSLAFGKTQY
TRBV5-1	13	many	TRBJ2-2	ASSLVVGGLRELF
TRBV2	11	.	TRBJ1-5	ASSQALLQPQH
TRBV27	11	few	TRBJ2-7	ASTYGGGYEQY
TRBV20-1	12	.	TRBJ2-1	SAVILGLGNEQF
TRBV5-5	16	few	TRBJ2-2	ASSFSVQGARHTGELF
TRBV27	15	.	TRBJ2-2	ASSPPPDKLNTGELF
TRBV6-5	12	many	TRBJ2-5	ASSSSTTQETQY
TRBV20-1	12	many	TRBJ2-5	SAPSRGARETQY
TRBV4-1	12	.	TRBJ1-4	ASSHGGAQEKLF
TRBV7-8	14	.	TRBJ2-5	ASSSNRPGGQETQY
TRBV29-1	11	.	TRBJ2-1	SVEGLAGGEQF
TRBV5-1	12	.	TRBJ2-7	ASSSGDGDYEQY
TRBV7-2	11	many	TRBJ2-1	ASSLGGSGEQF
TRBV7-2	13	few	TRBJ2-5	ASSLVGVEEETQY
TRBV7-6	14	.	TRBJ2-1	ASSSDRGLYYNEQF
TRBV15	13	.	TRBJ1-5	ATSRGDSENQPQH
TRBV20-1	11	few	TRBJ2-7	SASRQGGTEQY
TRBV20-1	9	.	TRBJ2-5	SAGSQETQY
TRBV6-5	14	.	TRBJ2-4	ASSSLQGLAKNIQY
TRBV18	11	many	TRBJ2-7	ASSQGPSYEQY
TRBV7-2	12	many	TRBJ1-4	ASSPNGGFEKLF
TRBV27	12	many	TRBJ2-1	ASSFGGSYNEQF
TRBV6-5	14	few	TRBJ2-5	ASSSSGQGAEETQY
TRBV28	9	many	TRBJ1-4	ASSSSGGLF
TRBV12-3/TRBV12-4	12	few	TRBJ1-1	ASRLGQGIFEAF
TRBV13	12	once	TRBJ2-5	ASSYWQGMETQY
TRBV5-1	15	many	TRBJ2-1	ASSLGWTESSYNEQF
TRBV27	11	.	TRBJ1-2	ASSFTYNYGYT
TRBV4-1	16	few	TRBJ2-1	ASSQEASGGRVDNEQF
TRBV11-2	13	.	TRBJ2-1	ASSDGGSHYNEQF
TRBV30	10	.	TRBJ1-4	ALGQGPEKLF
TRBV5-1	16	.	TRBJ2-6	ASSLVGRGSAGANVLT
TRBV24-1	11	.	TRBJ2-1	ATSDELYNEQF
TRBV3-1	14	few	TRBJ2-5	ASRNTGLAGTGGQY
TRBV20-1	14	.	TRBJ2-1	SARDVASSSYNEQF
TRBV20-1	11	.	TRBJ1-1	SASSGTPTEAF
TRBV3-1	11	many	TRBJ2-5	ASSRGYQETQY
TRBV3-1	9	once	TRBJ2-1	ASPLANEQF